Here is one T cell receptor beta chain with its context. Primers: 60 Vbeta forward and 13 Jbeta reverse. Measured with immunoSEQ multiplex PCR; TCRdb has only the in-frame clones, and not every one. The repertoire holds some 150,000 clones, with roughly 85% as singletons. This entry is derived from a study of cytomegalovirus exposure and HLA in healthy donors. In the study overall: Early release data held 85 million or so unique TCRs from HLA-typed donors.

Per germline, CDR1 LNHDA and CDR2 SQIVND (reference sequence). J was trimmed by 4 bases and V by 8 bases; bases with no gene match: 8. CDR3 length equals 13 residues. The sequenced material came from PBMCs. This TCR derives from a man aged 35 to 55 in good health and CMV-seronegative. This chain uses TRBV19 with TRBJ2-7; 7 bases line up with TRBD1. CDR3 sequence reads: CASSGTDNYEQYF. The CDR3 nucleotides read TGTGCCAGTTCCGGGACAGATAATTACGAGCAGTACTTC.